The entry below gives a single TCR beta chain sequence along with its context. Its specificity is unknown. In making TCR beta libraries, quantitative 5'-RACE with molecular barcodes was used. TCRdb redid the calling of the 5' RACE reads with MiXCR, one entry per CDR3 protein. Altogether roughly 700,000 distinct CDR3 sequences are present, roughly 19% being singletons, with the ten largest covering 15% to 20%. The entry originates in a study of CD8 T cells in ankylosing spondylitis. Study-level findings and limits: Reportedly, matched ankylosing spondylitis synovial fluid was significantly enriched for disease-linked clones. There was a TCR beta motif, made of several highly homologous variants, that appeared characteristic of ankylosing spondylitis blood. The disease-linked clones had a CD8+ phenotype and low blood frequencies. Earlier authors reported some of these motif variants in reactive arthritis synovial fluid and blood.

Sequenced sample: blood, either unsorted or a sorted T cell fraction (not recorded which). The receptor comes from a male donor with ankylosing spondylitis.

The CDR3 reads CATSRAYGGYTF. The CDR3 coding sequence is TGTGCCACCAGCAGAGCGTATGGGGGCTACACCTTC. The V call is TRBV15, the J call TRBJ1-2; D remains unclear. The length of the CDR3 is 12 residues. V was cut by 1 base and J by 8 bases, with 8 bases left in between. The V gene's germline CDR1 is LNHNV and CDR2 YYDKDF (reference sequence).